These 29 T cell receptor beta chains came from one sample sequenced in a study of persistence of HIV-infected CD4 T cells. Their target antigens are unknown. Lysates of CMV-infected fibroblasts at 8 to 10 ug/mL stimulated these cells. Memory cells lacking CD40L and CD69 with high CD45RO were sorted. Sequencing used immunoSEQ version 4 in survey mode. Profiled with immunoSEQ multiplex PCR; TCRdb holds only in-frame clones, not every one. The table shows fewer than 30,000 clones, with 82% occurring only once. The specimen comprised CD4+ T cells sorted from PBMCs after approximately 18-hour stimulation, sampled from a patient who received antiretroviral therapy. The receptor set was obtained from an adult man with HIV who was CMV-seropositive.

The rearrangement uses TRBV2 and TRBJ2-2; no reliable D call. V lost 8 bases to trimming and J lost 0 bases, with 13 bases between them. This CDR3 comprises 15 residues. Germline-derived CDR1 and CDR2 are SNHLY and FYNNEI. CDR3 bases: TGTGCCAGCGTACCACTTTCCCCGAACACCGGGGAGCTGTTTTTT. As protein: CASVPLSPNTGELFF. The entire variable domain, with the rest obtained from reference TRBV2 and TRBJ2-2, is as follows: EPEVTQTPSHQVTQMGQEVILRCVPISNHLYFYWYRQILGQKVEFLVSFYNNEISEKSEIFDDQFSVERPDGSNFTLKIRSTKLEDSAMYFCASVPLSPNTGELFFGEGSRLTVL.

The chain uses TRBV5-1 and TRBJ1-1; D is undetermined. V shed 3 bases and J shed 1 base, with 10 bases lying between them. CDR1 is SGHRS and CDR2 is YFSETQ in the germline V gene. The CDR3 totals 14 residues. CDR3 DNA sequence: TGCGCCAGCAGCTCCCGGGTAGGGAACACTGAAGCTTTCTTT. Its protein product is CASSSRVGNTEAFF.

The rearrangement joins TRBV5-1 to TRBJ2-4; weak D call: TRBD2 (6 bases). The V and J ends lost 3 bases and 0 bases respectively, with 13 bases between them. The CDR3 totals 16 residues. Germline CDR1 is SGHRS and CDR2 is YFSETQ. This CDR3 is CASSSGTGVAKNIQYF. As DNA, the CDR3 is TGCGCCAGCAGCTCGGGAACGGGGGTAGCCAAAAACATTCAGTACTTC.

This clone was observed a handful of times. The chain links TRBV21-1 to TRBJ1-1. TRBV21-1 is listed as a pseudogene. There are 17 residues in the CDR3. CDR3 coding DNA: TGTGCCAGCAAAAAAACTCCGCGGGATGGGGTCAACCCTGAAGCTTTCTTT. Translating it yields CASKKTPRDGVNPEAFF.

V and J are TRBV25-1 and TRBJ2-1; D call uncertain. The CDR3 length is 13 residues. CDR1 MGHDK and CDR2 SYGVNS come from the germline V gene. Between the trimmed V and J ends, which lost 4 bases and 4 bases, there was a span of 8 bases. CDR3 in DNA: TGTGCCAGCAGTGGACATTTTTACAATGAGCAGTTCTTC. Residues: CASSGHFYNEQFF.

This clone was observed a few times. The chain is built from TRBV20-1 and TRBJ1-1; D is unclear. Germline CDR1 reads DFQATT; CDR2 reads SNEGSKA (reference sequence). With 1 base removed from V and 7 bases from J, the gap between germline ends came to 7 bases. The CDR3 sequence is 11 residues long. The CDR3: CSARGFNEAFF. The CDR3 DNA is TGCAGTGCTAGAGGGTTCAATGAAGCTTTCTTT.

The V call is TRBV28, the J call TRBJ2-7; D might be TRBD2 (6 bases). From germline, CDR1 is MDHEN and CDR2 SYDVKM. CDR3 length: 14 amino acids. Trimming cost V 4 bases and J 3 bases, with 13 bases left between them. CDR3 DNA sequence: TGTGCCAGCAGTTGGGGACTTGCGAACTACGAGCAGTACTTC. It specifies CASSWGLANYEQYF.

The V gene is TRBV7-2, the J gene TRBJ2-3; 8 bases are a match to TRBD2. V lost 6 bases, J lost 4 bases, and 9 bases stayed unmatched. In germline, CDR1 is SGHTA, CDR2 FQGNSA. The CDR3 extends over 15 amino acids. The CDR3, as DNA: TGTGCCAGCAGTCCCCGGGGGGGCAGGCCAGATACGCAGTATTTT. This encodes CASSPRGGRPDTQYF. The full variable domain, its missing parts supplied by reference TRBV7-2 and TRBJ2-3, is GAGVSQSPSNKVTEKGKDVELRCDPISGHTALYWYRQSLGQGLEFLIYFQGNSAPDKSGLPSDRFSAERTGGSVSTLTIQRTQQEDSAVYLCASSPRGGRPDTQYFGPGTRLTVL.

The chain combines TRBV9 with TRBJ2-3; 9 nucleotides line up with TRBD2. This CDR3 has 18 residues. The germline gives CDR1 SGDLS, CDR2 YYNGEE. Trimming removed 0 bases from V and 0 bases from J; junction bases left unmatched: 8. The CDR3 sequence is CASSVGGSGGSSTDTQYF. The CDR3 DNA follows: TGTGCCAGCAGCGTAGGTGGTAGCGGGGGCTCTAGCACAGATACGCAGTATTTT.

This chain joins TRBV28 and TRBJ1-5; D gene unclear. The ends were cut back, 4 bases at V and 8 bases at J, with 9 bases in the middle. CDR3 size: 12 residues. Germline V lookup: CDR1 MDHEN, CDR2 SYDVKM. CDR3 DNA: TGTGCCAGCAGTTCAACGACGGAGCCCCAGCATTTT. Translated: CASSSTTEPQHF.

There are a few counts of this clone. This chain links TRBV18 with TRBJ2-3, with 10 bases aligning to TRBD1. The germline gives CDR1 KGHSH, CDR2 LQKENI. The V segment lost 3 bases and the J segment 6 bases; nucleotides outside the gene matches: 3. CDR3 length: 14 residues. The CDR3 loop reads CASSPRQGADTQYF. CDR3 nucleotide sequence: TGTGCCAGCTCACCCAGACAGGGGGCGGATACGCAGTATTTT.

The rearrangement links TRBV7-3 to TRBJ2-3; D not resolved. The CDR3 runs 13 residues. The ends were cut back, 5 bases at V and 5 bases at J, with 11 bases in the middle. Germline CDR1 and CDR2: SGHTA and FQGTGA. The CDR3 reads CASSLQKGDTQYF. The DNA of the CDR3 is TGTGCCAGCAGCCTCCAAAAGGGAGATACGCAGTATTTT.

The chain has TRBV10-1 and TRBJ1-2, with TRBD1 matching 9 bases. The CDR3 covers 17 residues. The germline CDR1 and CDR2 sequences are WNHNN and SYGVQD (reference sequence). V shed 2 bases, J shed 4 bases, and the junction held 11 bases outside the gene matches. CDR3 sequence: CASSEGPGQGVRYGYTF. DNA of the CDR3: TGCGCCAGCAGTGAGGGACCGGGACAGGGCGTTCGCTATGGCTACACCTTC.

The chain carries TRBV7-9 and TRBJ2-7; 8 bases line up with TRBD1. The trim removed 0 bases at V and 9 bases at J, leaving 13 bases unmatched. The length of the CDR3 is 16 residues. Per germline, CDR1 SEHNR and CDR2 FQNEAQ (reference sequence). The CDR3 loop reads CASSLAPGTGFKGQYF. CDR3 DNA sequence: TGTGCCAGCAGCTTAGCGCCCGGGACAGGCTTTAAGGGGCAGTACTTC.

This chain connects TRBV19 to TRBJ2-1; either TRBD1 or TRBD2 may supply D (5 bases each). V was pared by 7 bases and J by 3 bases, with 10 bases between. Germline V lookup: CDR1 LNHDA, CDR2 SQIVND (reference sequence). The CDR3 length is 13 residues. The CDR3 spells CASNGDLYNEQFF. Written as DNA, the CDR3 is TGTGCCAGTAACGGGGACCTCTACAATGAGCAGTTCTTC.

The chain combines TRBV18 with TRBJ2-7; 9 bases are shared with TRBD1. The V gene's germline CDR1 is KGHSH and CDR2 LQKENI. Trimming took 6 bases from V and 9 from J; bases not matched to a gene: 12. The CDR3 covers 14 residues. The CDR3, as DNA: TGTGCCAGCTCCCACCGGGACAGGGAGGGAAGGCAGTACTTC. Its protein is CASSHRDREGRQYF.

The chain couples TRBV4-1 to TRBJ1-2; 10 bases match TRBD1. Per germline, CDR1 MGHRA and CDR2 YSYEKL. The CDR3 is made up of 17 amino acids. With V trimmed by 0 bases and J by 7 bases, 11 bases remained unmatched. CDR3 nucleotide sequence: TGCGCCAGCAGCCAAGATATGAGGGGGGACAGGGGATCTGGCTACACCTTC. As protein: CASSQDMRGDRGSGYTF.

The rearrangement links TRBV7-3 to TRBJ2-7; a possible D gene is TRBD1 (7 bases). CDR3 length equals 16 residues. Trimming took off 1 base at V and 3 bases at J, with 16 bases between the two ends. Germline V gene lookup returns CDR1 SGHTA and CDR2 FQGTGA. CDR3 nucleotides: TGTGCCAGCAGCTTAAAGGATGCAGGGGGAGGCTACGAGCAGTACTTC. Protein sequence: CASSLKDAGGGYEQYF. Supplemented by reference TRBV7-3 and TRBJ2-7, the full variable domain reads GAGVSQTPSNKVTEKGKYVELRCDPISGHTALYWYRQSLGQGPEFLIYFQGTGAADDSGLPNDRFFAVRPEGSVSTLKIQRTERGDSAVYLCASSLKDAGGGYEQYFGPGTRLTVT.

The rearrangement uses TRBV27 and TRBJ2-1, with 10 bases that match TRBD1. CDR1 and CDR2 (germline): MNHEY, SMNVEV (reference sequence). The J segment lost 4 bases and the V segment lost 7 bases, leaving 10 bases of the junction unmatched. The CDR3 sequence is 16 residues long. The CDR3 spells CASMFSGTGVYNEQFF. The CDR3 DNA is TGTGCCAGCATGTTTTCCGGGACAGGGGTTTACAATGAGCAGTTCTTC.

V usage is TRBV7-9 and J usage is TRBJ1-4; 7 bases map to TRBD1. Per the germline V gene, CDR1 is SEHNR and CDR2 is FQNEAQ (reference sequence). This CDR3 has 14 amino acids. Trimming at V came to 5 bases and at J to 7 bases, leaving 7 bases not matched to a gene. CDR3 bases: TGTGCCAGCAGCCACTCGACAGGGTTTGAAAAACTGTTTTTT. Its protein product is CASSHSTGFEKLFF. The variable domain in full, completed from reference TRBV7-9 and TRBJ1-4, reads DTGVSQNPRHKITKRGQNVTFRCDPISEHNRLYWYRQTLGQGPEFLTYFQNEAQLEKSRLLSDRFSAERPKGSFSTLEIQRTEQGDSAMYLCASSHSTGFEKLFFGSGTQLSVL.

The V and J genes are TRBV10-3 and TRBJ2-7; D might be TRBD1 (5 bases). CDR1 and CDR2 from the germline V gene are ENHRY and SYGVKD. V lost 2 bases and J lost 4, with 9 bases in between. The CDR3 loop spans 13 amino acids. CDR3 loop: CAISEIQGYEQYF. The CDR3, as DNA: TGTGCCATCAGTGAGATCCAGGGATACGAGCAGTACTTC.

V usage is TRBV5-1 and J usage is TRBJ1-2; TRBD1 aligns across 9 bases. The CDR3 sequence is 14 residues long. Germline V gene lookup returns CDR1 SGHRS and CDR2 YFSETQ. V lost 4 bases, J lost 8 bases, and 9 bases stayed unmatched. The CDR3 bases are TGCGCCAGCAGCGCTACACCGGACAGGGGAGGCTACACCTTC. It encodes CASSATPDRGGYTF.

The chain combines TRBV2 with TRBJ1-4; maybe TRBD1 (5 bases). Germline CDR1 reads SNHLY; CDR2 reads FYNNEI. V dropped 7 bases and J dropped 4 bases, with 13 bases sitting between them. This CDR3 has 14 residues. CDR3 in DNA: TGTGCCAGCAACACAGGTTCCCTTAATGAAAAACTGTTTTTT. Its translation: CASNTGSLNEKLFF.

This chain's CDR3 is CASSIGQVRDQPQHF. CDR3 DNA sequence: TGTGCCAGTAGTATTGGACAGGTAAGGGATCAGCCCCAGCATTTT. This chain uses TRBV19 with TRBJ1-5; TRBD1 aligns across 7 bases. This CDR3 region has 15 residues. Germline V lookup: CDR1 LNHDA, CDR2 SQIVND (reference sequence). The J segment lost 5 bases and the V segment lost 3 bases, leaving 7 bases of the junction unmatched.

This clone was recorded once. CDR3 DNA sequence: TGTGCCAGCAGCCGGAGCGGGGGGGGTCCTTTTGGAGATACGCAGTATTTT. Translated: CASSRSGGGPFGDTQYF. This rearrangement joins TRBV4-2 to TRBJ2-3; 10 positions agree with TRBD2. The CDR3 consists of 17 residues. Germline CDR1 is LGHNA and CDR2 is YNFKEQ. Trimming cost V 4 bases and J 5 bases; bases outside gene matches: 12.

The gene calls are TRBV7-9 and TRBJ1-2; 10 bases align to TRBD1. This CDR3 comprises 16 residues. Trimming at V came to 2 bases and at J to 3 bases, leaving 6 bases not matched to a gene. CDR1 and CDR2 from the germline V gene are SEHNR and FQNEAQ (reference sequence). The CDR3: CASSLRQGAQDYGYTF. The CDR3 nucleotides read TGTGCCAGCAGCTTACGACAGGGGGCTCAGGACTATGGCTACACCTTC.

This sequence joins TRBV5-8 and TRBJ1-6, with a weak D call TRBD1 (5 bases). This CDR3 contains 17 residues. The V end lost 3 bases, the J end lost 10 bases, and 23 bases lay between the germline ends. Looked up from germline, CDR1 is SGHTS and CDR2 is YDEGEE. Here the CDR3 reads CASSSPSGGLFGSPLHF. CDR3 coding DNA: TGTGCCAGCAGCTCCCCCTCCGGGGGGTTATTCGGATCACCCCTCCACTTT.

The rearrangement joins TRBV14 to TRBJ1-2; D gene ambiguous. The V and J ends lost 2 bases and 4 bases respectively, with 14 bases between them. The CDR3 has 15 residues. Germline-derived CDR1 and CDR2 are SGHDN and FVKESK. The CDR3 region is CASSQSLLNRYGYTF. CDR3 in DNA: TGTGCCAGCAGCCAAAGTTTGCTCAACCGCTATGGCTACACCTTC.

DNA for the CDR3: TGTGCCAGCAGTCCGCCTCCGGGACACTTCTCTGGGGCCAACGTCCTGACTTTC. This translates into CASSPPPGHFSGANVLTF. The genes are TRBV28 and TRBJ2-6, with a weak D call TRBD1 (6 bases). V lost 5 bases and J lost 0, with 17 bases in between. The CDR3 covers 18 residues. Germline CDR1 reads MDHEN; CDR2 reads SYDVKM.